A single sample gave rise to the 14 T cell receptor beta chains below, sequenced in a study of blood T cell repertoires in COVID-19. Data came from immunoSEQ multiplex PCR; TCRdb stores just in-frame clones and leaves some out. This table has under 300,000 clones, roughly 86% appearing once. Sequencing was performed on peripheral blood. These receptors were taken from a man in his fifties or sixties with acute or convalescent COVID-19.

The chain has TRBV27 and TRBJ2-7; TRBD1 matches at 9 bases. V lost 8 bases to trimming and J lost 7 bases; unmatched junction nucleotides: 9. Germline-derived CDR1 and CDR2 are MNHEY and SMNVEV (reference sequence). The CDR3 extends over 13 amino acids. The CDR3 region has the DNA TGTGCCAGCGCCGGGACAGGGTCTCGGGAGCAGTACTTC. The encoded protein is CASAGTGSREQYF.

The gene calls are TRBV6-5 and TRBJ2-3, with 7 bases fitting TRBD2. CDR1 and CDR2 (germline): MNHEY, SVGAGI. The CDR3 consists of 14 residues. V lost 5 bases, J lost 4 bases, and 6 bases stayed unmatched. CDR3 nucleotides: TGTGCCAGCAGTCGCGGGAGAAGTTCAGATACGCAGTATTTT. Translation gives CASSRGRSSDTQYF.

The rearrangement uses TRBV7-3 and TRBJ2-7; 7 nucleotides align to TRBD2. The CDR3 has 14 residues. V trimming: 5 bases; J trimming: 6 bases; junction bases outside the gene matches: 10. Germline V lookup: CDR1 SGHTA, CDR2 FQGTGA. DNA for the CDR3: TGTGCCAGCAGCCCGGTCGGAGGGAGGGGCGAGCAGTACTTC. Its translation: CASSPVGGRGEQYF.

This chain joins TRBV3-1 (or the pseudogene TRBV3-2) and TRBJ1-6; weak D call: TRBD1 (6 bases). This CDR3 is 17 amino acids long. Between the trimmed V and J ends, which lost 1 base and 0 bases, there was a span of 10 bases. Germline V lookup: CDR1 LGHDT, CDR2 YNNKEL (reference sequence). Written as DNA, the CDR3 is TGTGCCAGCAGCCAAGGGACAGCGAGCTCCTATAATTCACCCCTCCACTTT. This translates into CASSQGTASSYNSPLHF.

The J gene is TRBJ1-1, the V gene TRBV2; D might be TRBD1 (5 bases). The CDR3 runs 13 residues. Trimming left V 6 bases short and J 2 bases short, with 10 bases between. Germline assignment: CDR1 SNHLY and CDR2 FYNNEI. The CDR3 DNA is TGTGCCAGCAGAAAAGACAGAAACACTGAAGCTTTCTTT. It translates to CASRKDRNTEAFF. Based on the CDR3 plus reference TRBV2 and TRBJ1-1, the full variable domain is EPEVTQTPSHQVTQMGQEVILRCVPISNHLYFYWYRQILGQKVEFLVSFYNNEISEKSEIFDDQFSVERPDGSNFTLKIRSTKLEDSAMYFCASRKDRNTEAFFGQGTRLTVV.

The rearrangement joins TRBV19 to TRBJ2-1, with TRBD1 matching 9 bases. There are 15 residues in the CDR3. Germline V CDR1 and CDR2: LNHDA, SQIVND (reference sequence). The junction had 5 bases not matched to a gene; V was cut back by 4 bases and J by 4 bases. CDR3 in amino acids: CASSRPGQGYNEQFF. In nucleotides, the CDR3 is TGTGCCAGTAGTAGACCGGGACAGGGTTACAATGAGCAGTTCTTC.

This clone was seen once. The chain links TRBV5-4 to TRBJ2-3; unclear D gene. The V and J ends lost 4 bases and 1 base respectively, with 10 bases between them. The CDR3 length is 14 residues. Germline assignment: CDR1 SGHNT and CDR2 YYREEE (reference sequence). The CDR3 reads CASSVVQGTDTQYF. Written as DNA, the CDR3 is TGTGCCAGCAGCGTGGTGCAGGGCACAGATACGCAGTATTTT.

The CDR3: CASSPPQGKTGNTIYF. The CDR3 region has the DNA TGTGCCAGCTCACCACCCCAGGGGAAAACTGGAAACACCATATATTTT. V gene TRBV18 combines with J gene TRBJ1-3; the D gene is possibly TRBD1 (6 bases). Per the germline V gene, CDR1 is KGHSH and CDR2 is LQKENI. The CDR3 is 16 amino acids. V shed 0 bases and J shed 2 bases, with 11 bases lying between them.

The chain links TRBV25-1 to TRBJ1-4, with TRBD1 identical over 7 bases. V was pared by 6 bases and J by 8 bases, with 9 bases of the junction left unmatched. This CDR3 spans 14 amino acids. Per the germline V gene, CDR1 is MGHDK and CDR2 is SYGVNS. CDR3 region: CASRLGDRSEKLFF. CDR3 DNA sequence: TGTGCCAGCAGACTAGGGGACAGAAGCGAAAAACTGTTTTTT.

The chain is built from TRBV27 and TRBJ1-5; 11 nucleotides align to TRBD1. The CDR3 totals 16 residues. CDR1 is MNHEY, CDR2 SMNVEV, per germline (reference sequence). Unmatched junction bases numbered 4, after V lost 6 bases and J lost 0 bases. The CDR3 coding sequence is TGTGCCAGCAGGGACAGGGGGCTTTATAGCAATCAGCCCCAGCATTTT. Translation: CASRDRGLYSNQPQHF.

The chain has TRBV7-3 and TRBJ2-1; 9 bases line up with TRBD1. The J segment lost 13 bases and the V segment lost 1 base, leaving 2 bases of the junction unmatched. The CDR3 runs to 12 residues. Per germline, CDR1 SGHTA and CDR2 FQGTGA. Written as DNA, the CDR3 is TGTGCCAGCAGCTTAATGGGACAGGGTCAGTTCTTC. The encoded protein is CASSLMGQGQFF.

This chain links TRBV6-5 with TRBJ2-5, with 7 bases lining up with TRBD1. With V trimmed by 6 bases and J by 0 bases, 4 bases remained unmatched. Germline V gene data show CDR1 as MNHEY and CDR2 as SVGAGI. The length of the CDR3 is 14 residues. The CDR3 loop reads CASSPDRYQETQYF. In DNA form, the CDR3 reads TGTGCCAGCAGCCCGGACAGGTACCAAGAGACCCAGTACTTC.

On this clone: At the DNA level, this CDR3 is encoded by other sequences in the same sample as well. The chain joins TRBV6-5 to TRBJ1-5, with D possibly being TRBD1 (5 bases). This CDR3 has 13 amino acids. Germline values: CDR1 MNHEY, CDR2 SVGAGI. V lost 6 bases and J lost 4, with 10 bases in between. The CDR3, as DNA: TGTGCCAGCAGGACGGGGGTAAATCAGCCCCAGCATTTT. This gives the protein CASRTGVNQPQHF.

The chain combines TRBV30 with TRBJ1-4; 8 bases agree with TRBD1. The CDR3 is made up of 16 amino acids. J gave up 2 bases and V 2 bases, and 7 bases lay outside the gene matches. The germline V gene encodes CDR1 GTSNPN and CDR2 SVGIG (reference sequence). CDR3 protein: CAWSRGQAATNEKLFF. The DNA for the CDR3 is TGTGCCTGGAGTAGGGGACAGGCTGCCACTAATGAAAAACTGTTTTTT.